This TCR beta chain came from a study of cytomegalovirus exposure and HLA in healthy donors. As for the donors, each was a healthy bone marrow donor. Germline V gene sequence: CDR1 SGHDT, CDR2 YYEEEE. This CDR3 has 14 residues. The V end was cut by 4 bases, the J end by 4 bases, with 13 bases between. Turning to this clone: Its antigen is as yet unknown.

Study findings and constraints: As immune exposure information, only CMV serostatus was available. The majority of CMV-associated TCR beta chains were reported as apparently HLA-restricted in a later analysis.

60 Vbeta and 13 Jbeta primers were used in PCR. As originally analysed: An analysis performed later counted 70 million to 90 million unique TCR beta chains (approximately 12 million of them shared). This table comes from immunoSEQ multiplex PCR, and its TCRdb copy is limited to in-frame clones, with some not included. The V and J calls and clone size come from that table; D and trimming were worked out from the DNA. The sample contains about 260,000 clones, just under 85% of which appear only once. The gene calls are TRBV5-6 and TRBJ2-3; D is perhaps TRBD2 (5 bases). The sequence was collected from a woman aged 40 to 49 in good health and CMV-seropositive. The sequenced material came from PBMCs. The CDR3 nucleotides read TGTGCCAGCAGCCTAACCCGCGGGTCAGATACGCAGTATTTT. Its translation is CASSLTRGSDTQYF.